This section outlines one T cell receptor beta chain sequence together with its context. This clonotype was seen many times. No cognate antigen has been identified for it. No base-level quality is on record; no much larger clone is a single base apart. Looking up the germline V gene yields CDR1 SNHLY and CDR2 FYNNEI. V was cut back by 4 bases and J by 3 bases, leaving a gap of 10 bases between them. From the cysteine through the phenylalanine, the CDR3 covers 14 amino acids. Just the 42-base CDR3 DNA is kept, in frame starting at base 1. The data stem from a study of regulatory T cells in long-lasting Graves disease (TCRdb year 2021). As for the study more broadly: Patients with newly diagnosed Graves' disease had been on antithyroid drugs for under 3 months. The study was registered as a clinical trial and conducted in China. A total of roughly 35 samples underwent TCR sequencing: some 13 from persistent and 20 from newly diagnosed Graves' disease patients. Patients with persistent Graves' disease were compared with patients with newly diagnosed Graves' disease using TCR sequencing and RNA sequencing of peripheral blood. What the research found in general, with its limitations: Compared with newly diagnosed patients, patients with persistent Graves' disease had lower TCR Shannon entropy and fewer highly expanded clones, which suggests clonal expansion. Only the TCR beta chain was sequenced and analyzed. Preferential use of TRBV28, TRBJ1-2 and TRBJ2-5 was observed in persistent disease, whereas TRBV20-1 and TRBJ2-1 were favored in newly diagnosed disease. The authors noted that the small sample size was a limitation that may lower accuracy. More public clonotypes were shared among persistent patients (2,741) than among newly diagnosed patients (966). The study examined only peripheral blood because the primary lesion, thyroid tissue, could not be accessed.

The time point label for this specimen denotes: newly diagnosed GD, antithyroid drugs for less than 3 months. For both TCR sequencing and RNA sequencing, RNA was extracted from PBMCs in TRIzol. The diagnosis of Graves' disease was made according to American Thyroid Association guidelines. Patients were recruited from an endocrinology department in Xi'an, China. Each patient gave approximately 8.8 milliliters of peripheral blood, collected in an EDTA anticoagulant tube. PBMCs were isolated by Ficoll Paque Plus density gradient separation without further T cell sorting. An Agilent 2100 Bioanalyzer and agarose gel were used to assess RNA quality, and a NanoDrop 2000 was used to measure RNA concentration. Libraries were made using multiplex PCR. Sequencing used an Illumina HiSeq 4000. CDR3 regions were amplified by Arm-PCR with iRepertoire HTBI primers to construct TCR beta libraries. PCR products were gel purified before sequencing. Concerning the study's data processing: Gene usage analysis of CDR3 amino acid clonotypes used the 60 to 75 TRBV and about 13 TRBJ segments found across samples. COPE and FqMerger were used to merge filtered high-quality paired reads into contigs. BLAST was used to align contigs to IMGT TRBV, TRBD and TRBJ reference genes, and CDR3 was defined according to IMGT. Any clonotype with a frequency above 0.1% was classified as a highly expanded clone. Repertoire diversity was measured by Shannon entropy, and V-J evenness by the Gini coefficient. A clonotype found in more than one individual was treated as public. TCRdb passed the public sequencing reads through fastp at Q25 and MiXCR, retaining productive beta sequences. Every entry covers one CDR3 protein and lists the most common genes and DNA from its rows. The V and J calls here are based on TCRdb, not the publication. The sample records around 420,000 distinct CDR3 sequences, about 15% of which are singletons. 7.8% of the sample is in the top ten clones.

These sequences were also reported in another study, on T cells in Graves' hyperthyroidism and ophthalmopathy. As the second study states: Stable Graves' hyperthyroidism was defined as the absence of progression to ophthalmopathy over 18 months of follow-up. Hyperthyroidism patients were newly diagnosed, with disease duration under 2 months, and aged 18 to 65 years. Exclusion was applied to patients with uncontrolled infections, other autoimmune diseases, pregnancy or lactation. Clinical symptoms, serum thyroxine and TRAb, thyroid ultrasound, and orbital computed tomography formed the basis for the diagnoses. The TCR CDR3 was subjected to a first round of RT-PCR using the HTBI primer set and the Qiagen OneStep RT-PCR kit. Blood samples also contained most of the expanded thyroid clonotypes (frequency above 0.001), which suggests that blood repertoires may reflect thyroid immune responses. Ophthalmopathy was separated from stable hyperthyroidism by a 13 V-J signature model, with approximately 85% sensitivity and roughly 81% specificity obtained in cross-validation and 80%/75% obtained in testing. During validation, the model predicted progression to ophthalmopathy a median of roughly six months ahead of onset, with around 70% sensitivity and about 72% specificity. To identify distinguishing TCR V-J signatures, a discovery cohort of 100 or so patients was used, comprising 40 to 45 with Graves' ophthalmopathy and 57 with stable Graves' hyperthyroidism. Prospective prediction of ophthalmopathy was tested in an independent validation cohort consisting of 18 hyperthyroidism patients and 15 to 17 patients who later progressed to ophthalmopathy. The 100 or so discovery patients were randomly split 7:3 into training and test sets. Thyroid tissue and blood T-cell repertoires from about six Graves' hyperthyroidism patients were also compared in the study. Following sampling, methimazole starting at 30 mg daily was given to hyperthyroidism patients, and high-dose intravenous methylprednisolone was given to ophthalmopathy patients. Libraries were constructed in a second round of multiplex PCR, after which size selection and purification were performed. The libraries were sequenced on an Illumina HiSeq2000 using paired-end 100 bp reads. SOAPnuke was used to process the raw data, removing reads that contained adapters or uncalled bases, had a mean Phred below 15, or lacked an exact match to the constant primer or identifier. High-quality paired reads were merged with COPE v1.2.5, and unique nucleotide sequences were defined as clonotypes. MiTCR v1.1 was used to align the clonotypes against IMGT TRBV, TRBD and TRBJ reference segments. Only V-J combinations with frequency above 0.0001, covering approximately 99% of repertoires, were analysed. The TCS score was defined as F50 (clonal expansion) divided by E x V (chaos), with BLOSUM62-based TCRdist calculated between CDR3 peptides within each V-J. Welch's t-statistics and random forest reduced fewer than 600 V-J features to 10 to 15, which were used in a naive Bayes classifier (R e1071). No statistical method was used to set the sample size in advance, and investigators knew the group allocation. The paper reports TCR Vbeta CDR3 sequencing of 140 or so peripheral blood samples: 43 ophthalmopathy, roughly 80 hyperthyroidism and approximately 17 progressor patients.

Sequenced material: peripheral blood mononuclear cells (PBMCs), taken at new diagnosis, from a patient treated with antithyroid drugs. The clonotype originates from a woman between 40 and 50 years old with Graves disease. Donor details come from another sample of the same person, matched by shared clones. Recombination linked TRBV2 to TRBJ2-1; the D gene is possibly TRBD1 or TRBD2, each agreeing over 6 bases. The CDR3 sequence is CASSGRGLYNEQFF. The DNA sequence is TGTGCCAGCAGTGGCAGGGGACTCTACAATGAGCAGTTCTTC.